This TCR beta chain stems from a study of T-cell reconstitution after alpha-beta-depleted transplantation in children. This sample's TCRbeta library carried unique molecular identifier barcodes. TCRdb re-derived calls from the PCR reads in MiXCR, one entry per CDR3 protein. The sample gives hundreds of thousands of distinct CDR3 sequences, 20% to 30% of which show up once; over 2.5% is in the top ten. Study-level results: Two months or so post-transplant, alpha-beta T cells reportedly derived from several hundred expanded graft clones. Newly made T cells mostly supplied T-cell counts and diversity one year after transplant. Some patients' high day-60 TCRbeta diversity was traced to surviving recipient T cells and thymic progenitors.

As for this clonotype: Its matching antigen is unknown.

Sequencing used PBMCs, obtained before TCRalphabeta/CD19-depleted stem cell transplant. This sequence originates from a girl aged 2 to 10 with Fanconi anemia, due to receive a stem cell transplant.

CDR3 in DNA: TGTGCCAGCAGTAGGGGGTGGGGAGACACCGGGGAGCTGTTTTTT. Amino acids: CASSRGWGDTGELFF. The chain carries TRBV25-1 and TRBJ2-2, with D tentatively TRBD1 (6 bases). Between the trimmed V and J ends, which lost 5 bases and 3 bases, there was a span of 13 bases. Germline V CDR1 and CDR2: MGHDK, SYGVNS. The CDR3 loop spans 15 amino acids. The full variable domain, rest sourced from reference TRBV25-1 and TRBJ2-2, is EADIYQTPRYLVIGTGKKITLECSQTMGHDKMYWYQQDPGMELHLIHYSYGVNSTEKGDLSSESTVSRIRTEHFPLTLESARPSHTSQYLCASSRGWGDTGELFFGEGSRLTVL.